This T cell receptor (beta chain) was observed in a study of blood T cell repertoires in COVID-19. In the study's own analysis: Reference gene primers were amplified, and this amplification served to estimate nucleated cell counts. Here immunoSEQ multiplex PCR was the method, and the copy in TCRdb shows in-frame clones only, minus some. D and trimming come from the DNA, and the V and J calls and clone size come from that table. The sample lists roughly 250,000 clones, 88% occurring once. Sequencing used peripheral blood. The receptor was derived from a woman between 40 and 55 years old who had recovered from COVID-19.

In DNA, the CDR3 is TGTGCCAGCAGCCAAGATGGGGGGGCTTCACCCCTCCACTTT. It translates to CASSQDGGASPLHF. The rearrangement uses TRBV3-1 (or the pseudogene TRBV3-2) and TRBJ1-6; a possible D gene is TRBD1 (6 bases). Trimming shortened V by 0 bases and J by 9 bases, and 9 bases separated the two germline ends. The V gene's germline CDR1 is LGHDT and CDR2 YNNKEL (reference sequence). This CDR3 is 14 amino acids long.